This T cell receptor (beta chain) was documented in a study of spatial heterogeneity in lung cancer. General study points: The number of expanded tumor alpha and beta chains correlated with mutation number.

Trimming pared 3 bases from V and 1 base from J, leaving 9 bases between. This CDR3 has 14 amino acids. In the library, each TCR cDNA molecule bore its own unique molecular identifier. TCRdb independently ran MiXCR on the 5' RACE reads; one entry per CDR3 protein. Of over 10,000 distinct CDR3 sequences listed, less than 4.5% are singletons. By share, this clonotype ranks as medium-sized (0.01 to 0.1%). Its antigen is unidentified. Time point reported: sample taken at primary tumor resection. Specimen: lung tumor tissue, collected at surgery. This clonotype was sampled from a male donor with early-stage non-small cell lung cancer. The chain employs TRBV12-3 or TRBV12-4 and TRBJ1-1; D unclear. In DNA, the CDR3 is TGTGCCAGCAGTTTTTCTTCATCGAACACTGAAGCTTTCTTT. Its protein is CASSFSSSNTEAFF.